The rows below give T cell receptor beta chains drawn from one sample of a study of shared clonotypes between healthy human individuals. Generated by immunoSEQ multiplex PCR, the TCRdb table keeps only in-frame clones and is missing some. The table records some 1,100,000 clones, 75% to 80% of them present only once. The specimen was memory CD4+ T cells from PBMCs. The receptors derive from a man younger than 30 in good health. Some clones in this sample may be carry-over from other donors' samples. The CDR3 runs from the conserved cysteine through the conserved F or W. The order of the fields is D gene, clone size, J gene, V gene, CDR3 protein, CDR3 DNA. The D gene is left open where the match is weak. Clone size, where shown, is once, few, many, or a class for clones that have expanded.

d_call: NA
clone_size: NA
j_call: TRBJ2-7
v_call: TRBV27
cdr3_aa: CASSQRYAPYEQYF
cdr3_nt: TGTGCCAGCAGTCAAAGATATGCACCGTACGAGCAGTACTTC

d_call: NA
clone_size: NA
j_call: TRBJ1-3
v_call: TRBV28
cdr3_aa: CASQGYGGPSGNTIYF
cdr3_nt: TGTGCCAGCCAAGGGTATGGGGGACCCTCTGGAAACACCATATATTTT

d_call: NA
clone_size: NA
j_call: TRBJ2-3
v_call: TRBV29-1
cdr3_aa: CSVEAGTDTQYF
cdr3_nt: TGCAGCGTTGAGGCGGGCACAGATACGCAGTATTTT

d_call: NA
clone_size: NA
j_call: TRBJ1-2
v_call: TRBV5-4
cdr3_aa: CASSADRNYGYTF
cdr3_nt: TGTGCCAGCAGCGCCGACAGAAACTATGGCTACACCTTC

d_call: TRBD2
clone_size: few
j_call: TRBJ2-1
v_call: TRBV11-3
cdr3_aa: CASSLDSPREGGYNEQFF
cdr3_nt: TGTGCCAGCAGCTTAGATTCCCCGCGGGAGGGGGGCTACAATGAGCAGTTCTTC

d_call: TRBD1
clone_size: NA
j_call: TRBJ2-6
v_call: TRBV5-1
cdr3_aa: CASSPLQGARSGANVLTF
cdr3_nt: TGCGCCAGCAGCCCTTTACAGGGGGCTCGCTCTGGGGCCAACGTCCTGACTTTC

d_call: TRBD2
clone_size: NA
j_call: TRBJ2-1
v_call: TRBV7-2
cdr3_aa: CASSPQGLAGGSYNEQFF
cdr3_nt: TGTGCCAGCAGCCCACAGGGACTAGCGGGAGGGTCCTACAATGAGCAGTTCTTC

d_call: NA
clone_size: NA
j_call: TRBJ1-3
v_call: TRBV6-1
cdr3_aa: CASSVWSGGSGNTIYF
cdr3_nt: TGTGCCAGCAGTGTTTGGTCGGGGGGATCTGGAAACACCATATATTTT

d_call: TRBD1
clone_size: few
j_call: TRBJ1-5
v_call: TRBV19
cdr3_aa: CASRDRGEEQPQHF
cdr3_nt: TGTGCCAGTAGAGACAGGGGAGAGGAACAGCCCCAGCATTTT

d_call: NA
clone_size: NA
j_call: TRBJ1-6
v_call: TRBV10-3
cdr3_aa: CAITATGNSPLHF
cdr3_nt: TGTGCCATCACAGCAACGGGAAATTCACCCCTCCACTTT

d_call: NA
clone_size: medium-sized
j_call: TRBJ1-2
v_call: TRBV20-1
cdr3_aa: CSAIVEYGYTF
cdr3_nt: TGCAGTGCTATCGTAGAATATGGCTACACCTTC

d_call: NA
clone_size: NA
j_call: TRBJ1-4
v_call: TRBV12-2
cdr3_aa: CASRFPRREQPKVFNEKLFF
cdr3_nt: TGTGCAAGTCGCTTTCCCAGACGAGAACAGCCTAAAGTCTTTAATGAAAAACTGTTTTTT

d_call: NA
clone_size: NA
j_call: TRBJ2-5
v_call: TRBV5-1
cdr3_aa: CASSLALGGETQYF
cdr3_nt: TGCGCCAGCAGCTTGGCGCTAGGAGGGGAGACCCAGTACTTC

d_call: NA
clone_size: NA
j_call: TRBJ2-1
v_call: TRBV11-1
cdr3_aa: CASRGDLSSYNEQFF
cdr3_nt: TGTGCCAGCAGAGGGGACCTAAGCTCCTACAATGAGCAGTTCTTC

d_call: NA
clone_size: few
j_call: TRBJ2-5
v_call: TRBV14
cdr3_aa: CASSPGARTQETQYF
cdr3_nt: TGTGCCAGCAGCCCAGGTGCTCGGACACAAGAGACCCAGTACTTC

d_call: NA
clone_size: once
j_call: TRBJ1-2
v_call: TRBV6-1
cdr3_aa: CASSEVLGIVSYGYTF
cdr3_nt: TGTGCCAGCAGTGAAGTGTTGGGCATTGTTTCCTATGGCTACACCTTC

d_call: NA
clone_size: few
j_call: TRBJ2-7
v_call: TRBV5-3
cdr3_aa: CARSLPGPLQPTTYEQYF
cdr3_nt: TGTGCCAGAAGCCTGCCCGGTCCTTTACAGCCAACCACCTACGAGCAGTACTTC

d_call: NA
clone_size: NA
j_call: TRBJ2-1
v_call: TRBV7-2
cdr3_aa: CASSLAMGGEQFF
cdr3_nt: TGTGCCAGCAGCTTAGCGATGGGGGGTGAGCAGTTCTTC

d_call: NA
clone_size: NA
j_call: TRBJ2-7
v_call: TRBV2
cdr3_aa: CASVGGLGSYEQYF
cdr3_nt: TGTGCCAGCGTGGGGGGCCTCGGGAGCTACGAGCAGTACTTC

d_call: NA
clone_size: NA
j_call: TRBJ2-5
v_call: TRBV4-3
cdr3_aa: CASSQDAGQETQYF
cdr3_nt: TGCGCCAGCAGCCAAGATGCCGGTCAAGAGACCCAGTACTTC

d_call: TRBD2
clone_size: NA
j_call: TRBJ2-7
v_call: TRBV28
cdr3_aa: CASSTAGAVDEQYF
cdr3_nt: TGTGCCAGCAGCACGGCGGGAGCCGTCGACGAGCAGTACTTC

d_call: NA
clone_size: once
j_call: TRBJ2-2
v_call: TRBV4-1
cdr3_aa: CASSQGRGVNTGELFF
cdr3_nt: TGCGCCAGCAGCCAAGGACGCGGGGTGAACACCGGGGAGCTGTTTTTT

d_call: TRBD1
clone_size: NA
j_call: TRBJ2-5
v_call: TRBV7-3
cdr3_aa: CASSRQGRETQYF
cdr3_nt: TGTGCCAGCAGCCGACAGGGTAGGGAGACCCAGTACTTC

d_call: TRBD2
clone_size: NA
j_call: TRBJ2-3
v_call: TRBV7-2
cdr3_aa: CASSLVGASGTSRDTQYF
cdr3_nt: TGTGCCAGCAGCTTAGTGGGGGCTAGCGGGACTTCAAGGGATACGCAGTATTTT

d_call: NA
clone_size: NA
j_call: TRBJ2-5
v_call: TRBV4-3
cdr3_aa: CASSQGLGYQETQYF
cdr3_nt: TGCGCCAGCAGCCAAGGCCTGGGGTACCAAGAGACCCAGTACTTC

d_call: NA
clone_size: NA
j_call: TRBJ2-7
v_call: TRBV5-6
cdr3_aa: CASSPGTVPYEQYF
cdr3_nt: TGTGCCAGCAGTCCCGGGACGGTTCCCTACGAGCAGTACTTC

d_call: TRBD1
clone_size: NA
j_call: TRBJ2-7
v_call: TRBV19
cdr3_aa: CASSGQGAFEQYF
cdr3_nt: TGTGCCAGTTCCGGACAGGGGGCCTTCGAGCAGTACTTC

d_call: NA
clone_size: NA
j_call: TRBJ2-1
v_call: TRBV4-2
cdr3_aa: CASSQSYGGNEQFF
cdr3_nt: TGTGCCAGCAGCCAATCCTACGGGGGAAATGAGCAGTTCTTC

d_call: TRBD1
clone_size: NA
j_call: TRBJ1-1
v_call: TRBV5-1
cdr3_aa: CASSLAGTGVAFF
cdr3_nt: TGCGCCAGCAGCTTAGCCGGGACAGGGGTAGCTTTCTTT

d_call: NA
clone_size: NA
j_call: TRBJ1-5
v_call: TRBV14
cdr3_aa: CASSQDGHQPQHF
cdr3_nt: TGTGCCAGCAGCCAAGACGGTCATCAGCCCCAGCATTTT

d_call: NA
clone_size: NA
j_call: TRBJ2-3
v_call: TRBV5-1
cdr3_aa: CASSLYRGTDTQYF
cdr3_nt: TGCGCCAGCAGCTTATACAGAGGCACAGATACGCAGTATTTT

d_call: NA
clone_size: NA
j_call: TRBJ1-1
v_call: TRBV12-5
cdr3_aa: CASGLDRSSGTEAFF
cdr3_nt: TGTGCTAGTGGTTTGGACAGGTCGTCGGGCACTGAAGCTTTCTTT

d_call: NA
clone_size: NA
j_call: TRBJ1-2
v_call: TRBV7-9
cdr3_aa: CASSLAAGFPGYTF
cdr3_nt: TGTGCCAGCAGCCTGGCGGCAGGCTTCCCTGGCTACACCTTC

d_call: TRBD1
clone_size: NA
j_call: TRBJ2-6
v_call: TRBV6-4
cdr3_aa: CASSPTGGRGGANVLTF
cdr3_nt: TGTGCCAGCAGTCCAACAGGGGGCCGTGGTGGGGCCAACGTCCTGACTTTC

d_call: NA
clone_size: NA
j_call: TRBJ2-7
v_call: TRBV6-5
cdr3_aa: CASSDYEQYF
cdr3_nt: TGTGCCAGCAGTGACTACGAGCAGTACTTC

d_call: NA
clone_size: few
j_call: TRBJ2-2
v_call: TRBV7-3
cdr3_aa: CASSPVGGANTGELFF
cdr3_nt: TGTGCCAGCAGTCCCGTCGGCGGGGCAAACACCGGGGAGCTGTTTTTT

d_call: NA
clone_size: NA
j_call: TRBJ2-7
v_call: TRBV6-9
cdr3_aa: CATLWGPPYEQYF
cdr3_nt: TGTGCCACCCTCTGGGGCCCCCCCTACGAGCAGTACTTC